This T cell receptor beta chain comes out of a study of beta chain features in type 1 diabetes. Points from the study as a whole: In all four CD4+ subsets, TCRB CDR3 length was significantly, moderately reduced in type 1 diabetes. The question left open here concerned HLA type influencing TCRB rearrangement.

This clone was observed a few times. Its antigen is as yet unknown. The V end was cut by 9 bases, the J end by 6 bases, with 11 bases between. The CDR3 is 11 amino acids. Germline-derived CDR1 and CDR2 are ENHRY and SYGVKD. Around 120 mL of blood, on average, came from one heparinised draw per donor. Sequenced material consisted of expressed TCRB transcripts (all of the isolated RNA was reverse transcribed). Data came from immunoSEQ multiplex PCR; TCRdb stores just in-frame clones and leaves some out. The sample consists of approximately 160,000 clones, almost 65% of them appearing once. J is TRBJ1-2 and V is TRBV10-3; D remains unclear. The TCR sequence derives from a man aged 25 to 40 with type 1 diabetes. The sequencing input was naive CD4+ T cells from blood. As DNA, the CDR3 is TGTGCCATTCGGATGACGGATGGCTACACCTTC. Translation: CAIRMTDGYTF.